The T cell receptor beta chain under discussion was sequenced for a study of cytomegalovirus exposure and HLA in healthy donors. 60 Vbeta and 13 Jbeta primers were used in PCR. Some clones are missing from TCRdb's copy, which holds only in-frame ones; the method was immunoSEQ multiplex PCR. The sample records under 200,000 clones, around four fifths being singletons. This CDR3 has 13 residues. The V gene's germline CDR1 is LGHNA and CDR2 YNFKEQ. V trimming: 4 bases; J trimming: 2 bases; junction bases outside the gene matches: 2. The rearrangement uses TRBV4-2 and TRBJ2-7, with 7 bases that match TRBD1. The sample taken for sequencing was PBMCs. This receptor was obtained from a man aged 25-40 years in good health and CMV-seronegative. The CDR3 coding sequence is TGTGCCAGCAGCCGGGACAGAGCCTACGAGCAGTACTTC. It specifies CASSRDRAYEQYF.